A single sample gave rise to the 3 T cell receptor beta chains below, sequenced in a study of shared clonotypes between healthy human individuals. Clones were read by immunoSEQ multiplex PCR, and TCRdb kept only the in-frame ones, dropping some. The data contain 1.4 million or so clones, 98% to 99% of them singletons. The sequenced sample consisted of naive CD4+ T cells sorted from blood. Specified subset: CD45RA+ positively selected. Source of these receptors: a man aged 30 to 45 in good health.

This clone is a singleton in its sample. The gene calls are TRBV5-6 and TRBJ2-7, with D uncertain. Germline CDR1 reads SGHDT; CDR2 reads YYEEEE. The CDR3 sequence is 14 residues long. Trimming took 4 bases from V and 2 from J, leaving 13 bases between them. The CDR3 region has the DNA TGTGCCAGCAGCCGTCGTGTCGGGCCCTACGAGCAGTACTTC. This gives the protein CASSRRVGPYEQYF.

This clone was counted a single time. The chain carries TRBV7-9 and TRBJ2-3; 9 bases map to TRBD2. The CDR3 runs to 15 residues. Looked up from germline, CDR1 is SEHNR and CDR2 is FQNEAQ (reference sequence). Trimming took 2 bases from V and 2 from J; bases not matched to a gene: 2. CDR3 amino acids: CASSLKREATDTQYF. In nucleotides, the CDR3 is TGTGCCAGCAGCTTAAAGCGGGAGGCCACAGATACGCAGTATTTT.

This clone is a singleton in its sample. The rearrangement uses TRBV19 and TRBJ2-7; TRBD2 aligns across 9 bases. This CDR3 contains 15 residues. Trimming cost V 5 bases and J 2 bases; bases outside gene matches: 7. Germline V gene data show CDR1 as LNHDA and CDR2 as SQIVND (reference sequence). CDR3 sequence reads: CASSPGLATAYEQYF. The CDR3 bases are TGTGCCAGTAGTCCTGGACTAGCGACCGCCTACGAGCAGTACTTC.